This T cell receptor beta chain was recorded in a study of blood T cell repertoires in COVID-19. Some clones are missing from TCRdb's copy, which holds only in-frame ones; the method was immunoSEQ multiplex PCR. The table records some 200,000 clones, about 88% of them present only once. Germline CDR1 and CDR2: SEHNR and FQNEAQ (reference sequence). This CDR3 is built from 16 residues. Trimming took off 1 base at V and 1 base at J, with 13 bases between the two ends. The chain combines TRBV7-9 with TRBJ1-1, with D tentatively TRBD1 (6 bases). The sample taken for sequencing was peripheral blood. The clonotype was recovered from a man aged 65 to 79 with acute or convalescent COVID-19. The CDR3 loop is CASSLGRPGQNTEAFF. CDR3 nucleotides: TGTGCCAGCAGCTTAGGGAGACCGGGACAGAACACTGAAGCTTTCTTT.